This T cell receptor beta chain comes out of a study of blood T cell repertoires in COVID-19 (dated by TCRdb to the early 2020s). Study-wide context: Samples covering the acute and convalescent phases of COVID-19 were provided by collaborators in the United States, Italy and Spain. The material from the prospective study consisted of cDNA or gDNA derived from T cells, B-cell-depleted T cells, or PBMCs. The dataset comprised deeply sampled blood TCRbeta repertoires from subjects exposed to, actively infected with, or recovered from COVID-19. A freely available public database, intended as a resource for researchers studying the immune response to SARS-CoV-2, is where the repertoires were released. Samples came from the ongoing ImmuneRACE study (first 160 participants) plus 1,254 subjects from 6 global collaborators. The sample metadata nearly always contained a de-identified subject ID, COVID-19 status, age in years and sex. HLA class I and class II types, where available, came from metadata supplied by the sample provider rather than from assay-based typing.

Collaborating institutions collected whole blood in K2EDTA tubes following their own protocols. For TCRbeta analysis, collaborators shipped samples in one of three forms: frozen whole blood, isolated PBMCs, or DNA extracted from either of those sample types. The full study reports these points: The quantity of clinical and demographic metadata differed by source and by participant and was supplied without curation.

As to this clone: Its antigen is unknown. There are no base qualities to consult, and no much larger clone falls within one base.

The germline V gene sets CDR1 to SNHLY and CDR2 to FYNNEI. Its CDR3 holds 14 amino acids, cysteine through phenylalanine. The CDR3 DNA has 42 bases and is translated from base 1. V lost 6 bases and J lost 5 bases, and the count of bases not matched to a germline gene is 6. TCRbeta CDR3 regions were amplified from genomic DNA using the immunoSEQ Assay, a bias-controlled multiplex PCR. The authors' pipeline ran thus. Nucleated cell counts per sample were estimated from amplification of reference gene primers within the assay. To quantify the absolute abundance of each unique TCRbeta CDR3 rearrangement, sequence reads were collapsed and filtered. For each sample, productive Simpson clonality was calculated by taking the square root of Simpson's diversity index across productive rearrangements. The immuneACCESS repertoire file appears here via TCRdb, limited to in-frame rearrangements. These files lack a portion of the clones; in checked studies, under half of the deficit traces to unresolved V genes, and the cause of the others is not known. Clonal size and the V and J genes are those of that table, whereas D and trimming came from the DNA. In all, the sample holds approximately 53,000 clones, and roughly 90% of those were seen once. Less than 2.5% of the sample is taken by the ten largest.

The chain is made from TRBV2 and TRBJ2-5, and 10 bases in between align with TRBD2. The sequenced material came from peripheral blood. This TCR was sampled from a human donor in a cohort sampled during active COVID-19. The CDR3 amino acid sequence is: CASRVTSGVETQYF. The DNA sequence is TGTGCCAGCAGGGTCACTAGCGGGGTCGAGACCCAGTACTTC.